This is a list of T cell receptor beta chains from one sample in a study of preoperative IRX-2 immunotherapy in early breast cancer. Clones were read by immunoSEQ multiplex PCR, and TCRdb kept only the in-frame ones, dropping some. The sample shows about 23,000 clones, 80% to 90% of them seen only once. Material: tumor tissue, obtained after IRX-2 immunotherapy. These receptors all stem from a human donor with breast cancer. CDR3s leave out the opening cysteine and the closing phenylalanine or tryptophan. Each record gives: V gene, CDR3 protein.

v_call: TRBV19
cdr3_aa: ASSTGTRISEQY

v_call: TRBV9
cdr3_aa: ASSVYRLGSGELF

v_call: TRBV7-8
cdr3_aa: ASSLVGLAGPLYEQY

v_call: TRBV5-4
cdr3_aa: ASSLGTMNTGELF

v_call: TRBV18
cdr3_aa: ASSRPEETQY

v_call: TRBV4-3
cdr3_aa: ASSPTGTKNIQY

v_call: TRBV7-2
cdr3_aa: ASSLVGGPGPNNEQF

v_call: TRBV10-3
cdr3_aa: ATRDRGQGSYEQY

v_call: TRBV19
cdr3_aa: ASRSDGSNEQF

v_call: TRBV2
cdr3_aa: ATSEQGSYEQY

v_call: TRBV6-4
cdr3_aa: ASSDGDKDTQY